Here is one T cell receptor (beta chain) with its context. The specificity of this receptor is unknown. Per-base qualities were not stored, and no clone one base away is much larger. The CDR3 sequence holds 14 residues, the cysteine and phenylalanine included. This entry keeps only the CDR3 DNA: 42 bases, framed from base 1. CDR1 SGHRS and CDR2 YFSETQ were looked up in the germline V gene. Unmatched junction bases come to 6, with V trimmed by 4 bases and J by 4 bases. This sample was taken from a study of T cell responses to AZD1222 COVID-19 vaccine (dated by TCRdb to 2020 to 2023). The study in broad terms: TCR sequencing was performed for 230 to 250 trial participants, of whom roughly 200 were given two doses of AZD1222 and approximately 26 were given two doses of MenACWY control vaccine. Trial participants were enrolled by age into subgroups of 18-55, 56-69 and 70-plus years, and about 150, 27 and 61 TCR-sequenced participants, respectively, were included in these subgroups.

The CDR3 regions of human TCRbeta chains were analyzed by immunosequencing. Regarding the original processing steps: TCRs in the repertoires were matched against a reference library of SARS-CoV-2-specific TCRs that had been generated with the MIRA antigen-specificity platform. Breadth was defined as the fraction of unique TCRs that were SARS-CoV-2-associated, and depth was defined as the fraction of total T cells that were SARS-CoV-2-associated. Using the MIRA data, each spike-specific TCR was mapped to the spike region that the TCR reacts to and placed in a CD4 or CD8 class. Log10-transformed breadth and depth values were compared by one-way ANOVA with Sidak's multiple comparisons tests. TCRdb carries this immuneACCESS record with in-frame sequences only. Its versions omit some clonotypes, under half of them owing to an unresolved V gene in the studies checked, with the rest unexplained. Clone size and V and J calls were adopted from that table, with D and trimming inferred from the DNA. The sample table contains approximately 150,000 clones; only one count was recorded for 80% to 95% of them. The top ten constitute under 1.5% of the sample.

What the study reported, not specific to this receptor: Because no day 14 peak-response samples were available, repertoires were characterized only after the peak T cell response. CD4 TCRs associated with the vaccine covered the entire spike protein, and the dominant responses were in regions 160-218 and 743-854. In the small 56-69-year group, the increase in depth fell short of significance, most likely because of low power. Participants were mostly white British, with more females than males. The authors suggested clonal diversity may have been underestimated. Spike-specific TCR breadth and depth rose significantly after two AZD1222 doses compared with day 0 and with MenACWY recipients. Reportedly, almost half of the unique spike-specific TCRs recognized epitopes lying outside the regions that are mutated in the B.1.351 and B.1.1.7 variants. Conclusions about previously exposed vaccinees are limited because only six or seven AZD1222 recipients were SARS-CoV-2 seropositive at baseline.

The time point label corresponds to: about 28 days (+/-7) after the second vaccine dose. AZD1222 recipients given second doses at about 4 weeks or at about 12 weeks were pooled, since spike-specific TCR depth and breadth were not found to differ between the two schedules. Vaccinee samples were obtained from the UK trials COV001 and COV002, which included a single-blind randomized controlled phase 2/3 trial of AZD1222 (ChAdOx1 nCoV-19) in healthy adults. Trial participant PBMC samples were collected at day 0 and day 28 after the second dose for TCRbeta chain sequencing. This receptor was obtained from an adult who received the AZD1222 COVID-19 vaccine. This specimen consisted of peripheral blood, obtained 28 days after the second AZD1222 dose. The receptor chain draws on TRBV5-1 and TRBJ1-1; TRBD1 lines up with 8 middle nucleotides. For the CDR3, the sequence is CASSRDDRGTEAFF. The DNA sequence is as follows: TGCGCCAGCAGCAGAGACGACAGGGGCACTGAAGCTTTCTTT.